This TCR beta chain was sequenced for a study of cytomegalovirus exposure and HLA in healthy donors. A note on this clone: The target antigen is unknown.

The PCR contained 60 Vbeta and 13 Jbeta primers. Clones were sequenced by immunoSEQ multiplex PCR, and TCRdb holds only the in-frame ones, with some missing. This listing includes more than 70,000 clones. The CDR3 is made up of 16 amino acids. V was pared by 0 bases and J by 0 bases, with 1 base of the junction left unmatched. CDR1 and CDR2 from the germline V gene are SGHRS and YFSETQ. Study outcomes and limitations: Across donors, sequencing depth was assumed by presence/absence analyses to be roughly uniform. The authors listed 164 TCR beta chains as cytomegalovirus-associated. Earlier analysis looked at TCR beta V segments, and most were productive about 87% or about 30% of the time.

The gene calls are TRBV5-1 and TRBJ1-4; 8 bases are a match to TRBD1. This TCR was recovered from a woman in her sixties in good health and CMV-seronegative. Sequencing was done on a sample of PBMCs. CDR3 protein: CASSLGDRPTNEKLFF. In DNA, the CDR3 is TGCGCCAGCAGCTTGGGGGACAGGCCAACTAATGAAAAACTGTTTTTT.